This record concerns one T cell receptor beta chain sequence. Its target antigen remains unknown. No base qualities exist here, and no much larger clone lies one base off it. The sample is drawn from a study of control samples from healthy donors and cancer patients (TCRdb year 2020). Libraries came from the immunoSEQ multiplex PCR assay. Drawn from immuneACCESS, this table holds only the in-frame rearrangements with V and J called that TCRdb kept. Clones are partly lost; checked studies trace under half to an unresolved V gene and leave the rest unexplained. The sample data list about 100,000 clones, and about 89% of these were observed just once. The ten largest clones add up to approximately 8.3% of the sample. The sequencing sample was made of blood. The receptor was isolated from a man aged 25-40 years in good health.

The nucleotides read TGTGCCAGCAGCCCCACTAGCGTATCCGCCGGGGAGCTGTTTTTT. It encodes CASSPTSVSAGELFF. Recombination joined TRBV6-2 or TRBV6-3 with TRBJ2-2, and 7 junctional nucleotides match TRBD2. Clipping removes 6 bases from V and 6 bases from J, with 10 as the unmatched junction base count. Reading from cysteine to phenylalanine, the CDR3 counts 15 amino acids. The sequence is cut down to CDR3 DNA, 45 bases in frame from base 1. The germline V gene provides CDR1 MNHEY and CDR2 SVGEGT.